This TCR beta chain was obtained from a study of metastatic and nonmetastatic thyroid tumors. At the level of the study: The study looked at repertoires side by side in blood and in tumor or nodule tissue from malignant and benign thyroid patients. General study points: Reportedly, malignant thyroid tumors had significantly higher TCR beta diversity than benign nodules, in blood and tumor.

The CDR3 is 14 amino acids. Germline values: CDR1 SGHNT, CDR2 YENEEA. Trimming took 5 bases from V and 6 from J; bases not matched to a gene: 9. This clone is termed medium-sized. As yet, its antigen is unknown. Prior to thyroid surgery, none of the patients had received any treatment. Under the authors' procedure: To classify distant metastasis in papillary thyroid cancer, a model was built from CDR3 differences across clinicopathological groups. TCRdb reanalyzed the PCR reads with MiXCR. The V and J calls and clone size come from TCRdb's table, not from the authors' own analysis. Found here are 17,000 or so clones, about 25% of them singletons; the top ten hold about a tenth.

The sequence was obtained from a male donor with papillary thyroid cancer or a benign thyroid nodule (not recorded which). Some clones in this sample may be carry-over from other donors' samples. The V and J genes are TRBV11-3 and TRBJ2-7; 8 nucleotides line up with TRBD1. The sequencing sample was made of blood. The CDR3 loop is CASSPRTGSGEQYF. CDR3 bases: TGTGCCAGCAGCCCGCGGACAGGGTCGGGCGAGCAGTACTTC.